This T cell receptor beta chain appears in the sequencing data of a study of radiotherapy plus CTLA-4 blockade in lung cancer. TCRdb's table, derived via immunoSEQ multiplex PCR, lists solely in-frame clones and lacks some. The table has 85,000 to 120,000 clones, roughly 84% seen once. Focal radiation was given together with CTLA-4 blockade (ipilimumab) to patients with chemo-refractory metastatic non-small-cell lung cancer. V dropped 4 bases and J dropped 5 bases, with 17 bases sitting between them. The CDR3 has 15 amino acids. CDR1 and CDR2 from the germline V gene are GTSNPN and SVGIG (reference sequence).

The source is a human donor with non-small cell lung cancer that progressed on radiotherapy plus ipilimumab. Some clones in this sample may be carry-over from other donors' samples. Material: peripheral blood, obtained from a patient treated with radiotherapy plus ipilimumab. This chain connects TRBV30 to TRBJ2-2; D unresolved. The CDR3 DNA reads TGTGCCTGGACCTCCGGGCTTGGGAATACCGGGGAGCTGTTTTTT. It codes for CAWTSGLGNTGELFF.